Each of the 4 T cell receptor beta chains below was sequenced from the same sample in a study of blood T cell repertoires in COVID-19. This table comes from immunoSEQ multiplex PCR, and its TCRdb copy is limited to in-frame clones, with some not included. The table lists 150,000 to 180,000 clones, 60% to 85% of them singletons. The sequencing sample was made of peripheral blood. The origin of the receptors is an older man with acute or convalescent COVID-19.

This clone was observed a single time. V and J are TRBV5-1 and TRBJ1-1; D is undetermined. Trimming took 0 bases from V and 0 from J, leaving 9 bases between them. The CDR3 loop spans 15 amino acids. Germline V gene sequence: CDR1 SGHRS, CDR2 YFSETQ. DNA for the CDR3: TGCGCCAGCAGCTTGGATTGGCTCATGAACACTGAAGCTTTCTTT. This encodes CASSLDWLMNTEAFF.

This clone has just one count. The chain has TRBV5-1 and TRBJ2-3; 7 positions match TRBD2. Germline-derived CDR1 and CDR2 are SGHRS and YFSETQ. Trimming at V came to 4 bases and at J to 0 bases, leaving 8 bases not matched to a gene. The length of the CDR3 is 16 residues. The CDR3 here is CASSSGLVTSTDTQYF. In DNA form, the CDR3 reads TGCGCCAGCAGCAGCGGACTAGTTACTAGCACAGATACGCAGTATTTT.

V usage is TRBV19 and J usage is TRBJ1-1; 9 nucleotides match TRBD1. The CDR3 contains 17 residues. The germline V gene encodes CDR1 LNHDA and CDR2 SQIVND (reference sequence). V lost 8 bases and J lost 1; bases outside the gene matches: 14. In DNA, the CDR3 is TGTGCCAGTTTAAACTTGGGACAGGGACGGTCGAACACTGAAGCTTTCTTT. Its protein is CASLNLGQGRSNTEAFF. Combining the CDR3 with reference TRBV19 and TRBJ1-1 gives the whole variable domain DGGITQSPKYLFRKEGQNVTLSCEQNLNHDAMYWYRQDPGQGLRLIYYSQIVNDFQKGDIAEGYSVSREKKESFPLTVTSAQKNPTAFYLCASLNLGQGRSNTEAFFGQGTRLTVV.

V usage is TRBV5-4 and J usage is TRBJ2-5; a possible D gene is TRBD1 (5 bases). The V and J ends lost 5 bases and 0 bases respectively, with 11 bases between them. The CDR3 sequence is 14 residues long. Germline V gene data show CDR1 as SGHNT and CDR2 as YYREEE (reference sequence). The CDR3 region has the DNA TGTGCCAGCAGTCTGCGGACATACCAAGAGACCCAGTACTTC. The encoded protein is CASSLRTYQETQYF.